What follows are 23 T cell receptor beta chains derived from one specimen sequenced in a study of T-cell reconstitution after alpha-beta-depleted transplantation in children. The TCRbeta library incorporated unique molecular identifiers. MiXCR was run by TCRdb on the PCR reads, yielding one entry per CDR3 protein. Altogether a few hundred thousand distinct CDR3 sequences are present, roughly a quarter being singletons, with the ten largest covering less than 3.5%. The specimen comprised PBMCs, sampled before TCRalphabeta/CD19-depleted stem cell transplant. The receptors stem from a girl aged 2-10 years with Fanconi anemia, due to receive a stem cell transplant.

This clonotype occurred many times. This chain links TRBV12-3 or TRBV12-4 with TRBJ2-7; no definite D call. The V gene lost 8 bases and the J gene lost 3 bases, with 5 bases spanning the gap. The CDR3 sequence is 10 residues long. As DNA, the CDR3 is TGTGCCAGCGGGGTCTACGAGCAGTACTTC. The encoded protein is CASGVYEQYF.

This clonotype showed up just a few times. The V gene is TRBV4-2, the J gene TRBJ1-2; D is uncertain. This CDR3 is 14 amino acids long. The V end lost 0 bases, the J end lost 5 bases, and 10 bases lay between the germline ends. CDR1 is LGHNA and CDR2 is YNFKEQ in the germline V gene. The CDR3 loop is CASSQDQRPYGYTF. CDR3 bases: TGTGCCAGCAGCCAAGATCAGCGGCCGTATGGCTACACCTTC.

This clonotype was seen more than once but under ten times. The chain employs TRBV12-3 or TRBV12-4 and TRBJ1-4; the D is unclear. The V gene lost 1 base and the J gene lost 8 bases, with 14 bases spanning the gap. The CDR3 covers 15 residues. The CDR3 here is CASSLGRVGNEKLFF. The CDR3 nucleotides read TGTGCCAGCAGTTTAGGGAGGGTAGGAAACGAAAAACTGTTTTTT.

The chain recombines TRBV20-1 with TRBJ2-1, with no clear D. V was shortened by 6 bases and J by 0 bases, with 9 bases between the two germline ends. The CDR3 totals 13 residues. Germline CDR1 reads DFQATT; CDR2 reads SNEGSKA (reference sequence). The CDR3 region is CSAAYDSYNEQFF. CDR3 bases: TGCAGTGCCGCTTACGACTCCTACAATGAGCAGTTCTTC.

This clonotype has only a few counts. The chain recombines TRBV4-2 with TRBJ1-1; a possible D gene is TRBD1 (5 bases). V lost 7 bases to trimming and J lost 10 bases, with 16 bases between them. The germline CDR1 and CDR2 sequences are LGHNA and YNFKEQ. The CDR3 contains 12 residues. The CDR3 sequence is CASKRDEGAAFF. CDR3 nucleotide sequence: TGTGCCAGCAAACGGGACGAGGGTGCAGCTTTCTTT.

This clonotype has a handful of counts. The chain uses TRBV6-1 and TRBJ2-3; TRBD2 matches 9 bases. CDR1 is MNHNS, CDR2 SASEGT, per germline. CDR3 length: 15 amino acids. J lost 3 bases, V lost 5 bases, and 6 bases had no gene match. The CDR3 DNA follows: TGTGCCAGCAGTCAACAACTAGCGGGTACAGATACGCAGTATTTT. Protein product: CASSQQLAGTDTQYF.

This clonotype was counted between two and nine times. CDR3 sequence reads: CASSYGTSGGNEQFF. As DNA, the CDR3 is TGTGCCAGCAGTTACGGGACTAGCGGGGGTAATGAGCAGTTCTTC. The chain recombines TRBV6-5 with TRBJ2-1; 14 bases map to TRBD2. V lost 2 bases to trimming and J lost 7 bases; unmatched junction nucleotides: 1. CDR1 and CDR2 from the germline V gene are MNHEY and SVGAGI. The CDR3 is 15 residues long.

This clonotype was found many times. This chain uses TRBV6-1 with TRBJ2-7; D gene unclear. Germline assignment: CDR1 MNHNS and CDR2 SASEGT. V was trimmed by 0 bases and J by 3 bases, leaving 15 bases between them. The CDR3 has 16 residues. The CDR3 region has the DNA TGTGCCAGCAGTGAAGCGCAAGTCAGGTATTACTACGAGCAGTACTTC. Amino acids: CASSEAQVRYYYEQYF.

V and J are TRBV6-1 and TRBJ1-5; D gene uncertain. Germline V gene data show CDR1 as MNHNS and CDR2 as SASEGT. The CDR3 is made up of 15 amino acids. The V end lost 5 bases, the J end lost 5 bases, and 16 bases lay between the germline ends. Here the CDR3 reads CASSRMDGLYQPQHF. CDR3 nucleotide sequence: TGTGCCAGCAGTCGTATGGACGGACTCTATCAGCCCCAGCATTTT.

The chain carries TRBV10-3 and TRBJ2-7, with 9 bases that match TRBD1. With V trimmed by 8 bases and J by 2 bases, 4 bases remained unmatched. The CDR3 contains 13 residues. Germline assignment: CDR1 ENHRY and CDR2 SYGVKD. The CDR3 DNA is TGTGCCATCCGGGACAGGGAGACCTACGAGCAGTACTTC. Translated, it gives CAIRDRETYEQYF.

As concerns this clonotype: A read error is possible here, since a much larger clone lies one base away. The genes are TRBV12-3 or TRBV12-4 and TRBJ2-1, with TRBD2 identical over 8 bases. The CDR3 is made up of 16 amino acids. Written as DNA, the CDR3 is TGTGCCGGCAGTTTAGGGCTAGCGGGCGGCGGGAATGAGCAGTTCTTC. Its translation: CAGSLGLAGGGNEQFF.

The chain joins TRBV10-1 to TRBJ1-1, with D unresolved. Germline CDR1 and CDR2: WNHNN and SYGVQD (reference sequence). This CDR3 contains 16 residues. V lost 6 bases and J lost 9, with 26 bases in between. CDR3 sequence: CASSGVHSGRDVKAFF. The CDR3, as DNA: TGCGCCAGCAGCGGAGTTCACTCCGGACGAGACGTGAAAGCTTTCTTT.

This clonotype was seen only a few times. The CDR3 here is CASSLAAGFPDTQYF. The CDR3 nucleotides read TGTGCCAGCAGTTTAGCCGCAGGGTTTCCAGATACGCAGTATTTT. V gene TRBV27 combines with J gene TRBJ2-3, with D tentatively TRBD1 (5 bases). V was trimmed by 2 bases and J by 4 bases, leaving 13 bases between them. This CDR3 contains 15 residues. CDR1 is MNHEY, CDR2 SMNVEV, per germline (reference sequence).

The chain carries TRBV6-1 and TRBJ2-1; 12 bases map to TRBD2. The CDR3 consists of 16 residues. V lost 6 bases and J lost 6; bases outside the gene matches: 9. Per germline, CDR1 MNHNS and CDR2 SASEGT. The CDR3 loop reads CASSPTSGRWGNEQFF. CDR3 DNA: TGTGCCAGCAGCCCGACTAGCGGGAGATGGGGCAATGAGCAGTTCTTC.

This clonotype came up many times. The rearrangement joins TRBV28 to TRBJ2-7; possible D gene TRBD1, 5 bases. This CDR3 is built from 14 residues. V lost 0 bases, J lost 1 base, and 7 bases lay in between. The germline CDR1 and CDR2 sequences are MDHEN and SYDVKM. CDR3 sequence: CASSLWPGSYEQYF. In nucleotides, the CDR3 is TGTGCCAGCAGTTTATGGCCAGGGTCCTACGAGCAGTACTTC.

This clonotype showed up many times. The V gene is TRBV6-5, the J gene TRBJ1-6; 7 positions match TRBD1. Germline-derived CDR1 and CDR2 are MNHEY and SVGAGI. Trimming removed 4 bases from V and 2 bases from J; junction bases left unmatched: 2. This CDR3 is built from 15 residues. CDR3 in amino acids: CASSFTGAYNSPLHF. DNA for the CDR3: TGTGCCAGCAGTTTTACAGGGGCCTATAATTCACCCCTCCACTTT.

This clonotype was seen repeatedly, ten times or more. The CDR3 reads CAISALAGVRQETQYF. The CDR3 DNA reads as TGTGCCATCAGTGCTCTAGCGGGAGTACGGCAAGAGACCCAGTACTTC. V and J are TRBV10-3 and TRBJ2-5; 10 bases map to TRBD2. Trimming removed 4 bases from V and 2 bases from J; junction bases left unmatched: 7. The CDR3 is 16 amino acids. Germline CDR1 is ENHRY and CDR2 is SYGVKD.

There are many counts of this clonotype. The chain employs TRBV20-1 and TRBJ2-7; D remains unclear. Germline values: CDR1 DFQATT, CDR2 SNEGSKA (reference sequence). The ends were cut back, 4 bases at V and 3 bases at J, with 4 bases in the middle. There are 10 residues in the CDR3. DNA for the CDR3: TGCAGTGCTACAGGCTACGAGCAGTACTTC. Protein: CSATGYEQYF.

This clonotype came up many times. V is TRBV30 and J is TRBJ2-4; 10 bases fit TRBD2. Trimming at V came to 1 base and at J to 4 bases, leaving 1 base not matched to a gene. The CDR3 runs to 14 residues. Looked up from germline, CDR1 is GTSNPN and CDR2 is SVGIG (reference sequence). In nucleotides, the CDR3 is TGTGCCTGGAGTGCTAGCGGGGGAAAAAACATTCAGTACTTC. Amino acids: CAWSASGGKNIQYF.

This clonotype was observed at least ten times. This rearrangement joins TRBV20-1 to TRBJ2-7; no reliable D call. This CDR3 is built from 17 residues. Germline loops: CDR1 DFQATT, CDR2 SNEGSKA (reference sequence). The V and J ends lost 5 bases and 0 bases respectively, with 23 bases between them. CDR3 loop: CSAVTAILANPSYEQYF. In nucleotides, the CDR3 is TGCAGTGCTGTCACCGCCATTTTGGCGAATCCCTCCTACGAGCAGTACTTC.

This clonotype has at least ten counts. V is TRBV5-5 and J is TRBJ2-3, with D possibly matching TRBD2 (6 bases). CDR1 and CDR2 (germline): SGHKS, YYEKEE (reference sequence). The V end lost 4 bases, the J end lost 3 bases, and 21 bases lay between the germline ends. The CDR3 has 17 residues. The CDR3 sequence is CASSRTTRGGFTDTQYF. In DNA form, the CDR3 reads TGTGCCAGCAGCCGGACTACACGGGGAGGATTTACAGATACGCAGTATTTT.

This clonotype appeared many times. This sequence joins TRBV29-1 and TRBJ1-1; D may be TRBD1 (6 bases). The V gene's germline CDR1 is SQVTM and CDR2 ANQGSEA. This CDR3 contains 11 residues. The ends were cut back, 4 bases at V and 8 bases at J, with 11 bases in the middle. CDR3 protein: CSVVGAFEAFF. In nucleotides, the CDR3 is TGCAGCGTTGTGGGGGCATTCGAAGCTTTCTTT.

The chain recombines TRBV20-1 with TRBJ2-1; 13 positions match TRBD2. Germline loops: CDR1 DFQATT, CDR2 SNEGSKA (reference sequence). V dropped 5 bases and J dropped 0; count of bases not matched to a gene: 1. This CDR3 contains 15 residues. CDR3: CSAWTSGSSYNEQFF. The CDR3 nucleotides are TGCAGTGCTTGGACTAGCGGGAGCTCCTACAATGAGCAGTTCTTC.